This T cell receptor beta chain was identified during a study of cytomegalovirus exposure and HLA in healthy donors. About the research overall: Later, an analysis reported that the roughly 120 validation repertoires had used the same platform as the roughly 720 first-cohort repertoires. Study results and caveats: There were about 160 TCR beta chains listed as cytomegalovirus-associated. That first-cohort TCR clusters tended to co-occur in the roughly 110 validation repertoires was found in a later analysis.

Assay used: immunoSEQ multiplex PCR; TCRdb lists only in-frame clones, some missing. Here the sample spans 200,000 to 250,000 clones, approximately 80% being singletons. J gave up 5 bases and V 5 bases, and 2 bases lay outside the gene matches. The CDR3 has 12 residues. CDR1 SEHNR and CDR2 FQNEAQ come from the germline V gene (reference sequence). This clone was seen a few times. What it binds is unknown. The material sequenced was PBMCs. This receptor was identified in a woman in her 30s in good health and CMV-seropositive. The chain links TRBV7-9 to TRBJ2-7; 8 positions match TRBD1. The CDR3 protein is CASSQTGDEQYF. DNA for the CDR3: TGTGCCAGCAGCCAGACAGGGGACGAGCAGTACTTC.